The sequence of this TCR beta chain was determined in a study of blood T cells in healthy people across ages (dated by TCRdb to between 2014 and 2016). Broadly, across the study: In model experiments, roughly one uniquely barcoded TCR beta cDNA molecule per two T cells was captured by template switching. Using the same blood draw, the study looked at two additional independent replicas of 1 million unique cDNA reads for two donors, one aged 18 to 30 and the other aged 80 or older. Donors of different ages were randomly distributed across sequencing lanes to avoid experimental bias. Four age groups were formed from the donors: young (average approximately 15 years), middle-aged (approximately 41), aged (about 62) and long-lived (approximately 78). The study measured age-related changes in TCR beta repertoire diversity using deep sequencing normalized with unique cDNA molecular identifiers. Study-level results and caveats: Observed TCR beta diversity per million T cells fell roughly linearly with age, and a significant reduction was already apparent by age around 36. Since profiling was done on bulk unsorted PBMCs, naive and antigen-experienced compartments could not be conclusively compared. Estimates of total diversity based on one million sequenced T cells were regarded as lower bounds and as underestimates. Because the CMV infection status of the donors was unknown, age-related changes in expanded clonotypes may potentially have been confounded. Compared with the aged group, the long-lived group had more naive CD4+ T cells, fewer expanded clones and increased TCR diversity, suggesting age selection. A strong correlation was found between observed TCR beta diversity and the percentage of naive T cells measured by flow cytometry.

Inclusive of the bounding cysteine and phenylalanine, the CDR3 is 13 residues long. The DNA shown is the 39-base CDR3, in frame from base 1. Trimming costs V 1 base and J 6 bases, and their ends lie 10 bases apart. CDR1 is given as DFQATT and CDR2 as SNEGSKA, both from the germline V gene (reference sequence). A word on this clonotype: No cognate antigen has been identified for it. No per-base quality is available; no much larger clone lies one base away.

Library preparation used 5' RACE. Sequencing took place on an Illumina HiSeq 2500. A second PCR of roughly 7 to 12 cycles was run with a J-beta primer mix and a sample-barcoded 5' primer. A template-switch 5' adaptor carrying 12 random nucleotides introduced a unique molecular identifier onto each TCR beta cDNA molecule. Each sample yielded at least 2.5 million CDR3-containing paired-end reads. All of the RNA was converted into first-strand cDNA using the Mint cDNA synthesis kit, with a TRBC-specific oligonucleotide serving as the primer. All cDNA was treated with uracil-DNA glycosylase and then went through a first 18-cycle PCR with the universal primers M1SS and BC2_uni_R. Processing in the source paper ran as follows. Each sample was normalized by randomly selecting 1 million high-quality reads, each carrying a distinct molecular identifier. Instead of being binned into consensus sequences, reads that shared molecular identifiers were thrown out. MiTCR, with a Q25 quality threshold and the strictest error-elimination algorithm, was used for CDR3 identification, clonotype clustering and error correction. A nonparametric unseen species model with Euler transformation was used to estimate a lower bound on total TCR beta diversity. TCRdb applied fastp at Q25 and MiXCR to the public reads, then kept only in-frame beta chains. When rows share a CDR3 protein, they turn into one entry using the most common DNA and genes. These V and J calls derive from TCRdb rather than the authors' analysis. The sample includes 630,000 or so distinct CDR3 sequences, with less than 40% observed a single time. The biggest ten clones account for over 15% of the sample.

The donors were some 39 Caucasian individuals from Russia, aged roughly 6 to 100 years, who were systemically healthy. Each donor gave around 9 milliliters of peripheral blood, collected into EDTA-treated Vacutainer tubes. PBMCs were isolated by Ficoll-Paque density-gradient centrifugation, with at least 7 million obtained per sample. Trizol reagent was used to extract total RNA from PBMCs, with at least 5 micrograms per sample. For every donor, an aliquot of PBMCs went through flow cytometry to measure the percentages of naive CD45RAhigh/CD27high T cells. The sequenced material came from blood. The V and J segments used are TRBV20-1 and TRBJ1-5; the D gene is unclear. The sequence was obtained from a woman aged 80 or over in good health. Donor details come from another sample of the same person, matched by shared clones. The CDR3 protein is CSARGQVGQPQHF. The DNA reads as follows: TGCAGTGCTAGAGGGCAGGTCGGTCAGCCCCAGCATTTT.